Listed below are T cell receptor beta chains from one sample, sequenced in a study of shared clonotypes between healthy human individuals. TCRdb's copy holds only in-frame clones and misses some; the assay was immunoSEQ multiplex PCR. The repertoire holds around 2.3 million clones, with around 95% as singletons. Specimen: naive CD4+ T cells sorted from blood. The receptors originated from a man between 18 and 29 years old in good health. The CDR3 runs from the conserved cysteine through the conserved F or W.

CDR3: CASSRVGRVETEAFF
V: TRBV7-8
J: TRBJ1-1

CDR3: CASSLEKGHGNTIYF
V: TRBV5-1
J: TRBJ1-3

CDR3: CASRKEGSNYGYTF
V: TRBV6-1
J: TRBJ1-2

CDR3: CASRPGQGAYEQYF
V: TRBV6-5
J: TRBJ2-7

CDR3: CASSTRDSSYEQYF
V: TRBV6-5
J: TRBJ2-7

CDR3: CSAGTALNYGYTF
V: TRBV29-1
J: TRBJ1-2

CDR3: CASSRGDGSGNTIYF
V: TRBV9
J: TRBJ1-3

CDR3: CASSPPLAGTDTQYF
V: TRBV7-8
J: TRBJ2-3

CDR3: CAWSRDRVDQPQHF
V: TRBV30
J: TRBJ1-5

CDR3: CASSGVWGNPYEQYF
V: TRBV7-9
J: TRBJ2-7

CDR3: CASSLEARGKTQYF
V: TRBV7-9
J: TRBJ2-5

CDR3: CASSLMTSGGPTDTQYF
V: TRBV28
J: TRBJ2-3

CDR3: CASSPEGGASNEKLFF
V: TRBV7-9
J: TRBJ1-4

CDR3: CASSIASGSYEQYF
V: TRBV19
J: TRBJ2-7

CDR3: CASSLWESEQYF
V: TRBV7-6
J: TRBJ2-7

CDR3: CSVAGPDTQYF
V: TRBV29-1
J: TRBJ2-3

CDR3: CASSIRDRGLYGYTF
V: TRBV19
J: TRBJ1-2

CDR3: CASSHPAAGQGAAGANVLTF
V: TRBV4-1
J: TRBJ2-6

CDR3: CAISDRGGPQETQYF
V: TRBV10-3
J: TRBJ2-5

CDR3: CATSRDVSQPQHF
V: TRBV15
J: TRBJ1-5

CDR3: CASSLDLNTGELFF
V: TRBV7-6
J: TRBJ2-2

CDR3: CASSESTTSGGVSDF
V: TRBV10-2
J: TRBJ2-3

CDR3: CASSLPDEPGNTIYF
V: TRBV4-1
J: TRBJ1-3